The entry below describes one TCR beta chain. Its antigen remains unknown. This sample was taken from a study of shared clonotypes between healthy human individuals. Study-wide findings and caveats: Sampling used blood alone; tissue repertoires probably differ. Clonotype sharing across several donors was observed for around 4.8% of naive CD4 clonotypes. The authors expected sequencing depth to affect clonotype sharing among donors.

Per the original data handling: ImmunoSEQ sequences covered only the junction and lacked quality scores; filtering therefore differed. The repertoire was sequenced with immunoSEQ multiplex PCR; TCRdb's copy has only in-frame clones and lacks some. V, J and clone size are taken as reported in that table, and D and trimming were inferred from the DNA itself. Found here are 2 million to 2.5 million clones, under 95% of them singletons; the top ten hold 0.3% to 0.45%. V was clipped by 7 bases and J by 2 bases, with 14 bases between them. CDR1 is MDHEN and CDR2 is SYDVKM in the germline V gene. CDR3 length equals 14 residues.

The TCR sequence derives from a man aged 18 to 29 in good health. Some clones in this sample may be carry-over from other donors' samples. The material sequenced was naive CD4+ T cells from PBMCs. The subset was: CD45RA+ positively selected. This rearrangement joins TRBV28 to TRBJ1-1, with D perhaps matching TRBD1 (5 bases). CDR3 residues: CASTLWGLNTEAFF. CDR3 nucleotides: TGTGCCAGCACCCTATGGGGCCTCAACACTGAAGCTTTCTTT.